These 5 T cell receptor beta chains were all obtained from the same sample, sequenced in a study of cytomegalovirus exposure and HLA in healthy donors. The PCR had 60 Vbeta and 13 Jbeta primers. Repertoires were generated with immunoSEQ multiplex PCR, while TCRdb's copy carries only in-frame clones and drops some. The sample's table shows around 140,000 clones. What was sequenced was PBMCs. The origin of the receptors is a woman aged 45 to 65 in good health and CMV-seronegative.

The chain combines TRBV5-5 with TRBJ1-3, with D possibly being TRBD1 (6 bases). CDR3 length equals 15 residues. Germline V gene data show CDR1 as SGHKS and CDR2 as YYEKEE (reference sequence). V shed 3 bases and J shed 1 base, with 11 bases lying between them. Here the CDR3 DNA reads TGTGCCAGCAGCTACAGGGAGCGGTCTGGAAACACCATATATTTT. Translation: CASSYRERSGNTIYF.

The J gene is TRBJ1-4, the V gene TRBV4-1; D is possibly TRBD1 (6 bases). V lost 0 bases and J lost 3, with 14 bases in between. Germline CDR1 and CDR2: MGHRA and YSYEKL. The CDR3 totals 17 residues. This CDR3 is CASSQDRTGHANEKLFF. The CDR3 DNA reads TGCGCCAGCAGCCAAGATCGCACGGGACACGCTAATGAAAAACTGTTTTTT.

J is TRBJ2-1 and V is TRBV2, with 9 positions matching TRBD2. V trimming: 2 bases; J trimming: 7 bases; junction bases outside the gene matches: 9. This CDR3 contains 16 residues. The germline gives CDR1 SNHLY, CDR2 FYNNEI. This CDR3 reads CASSEMGTSRRNEQFF. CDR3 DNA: TGTGCCAGCAGTGAAATGGGGACTAGCAGGAGGAATGAGCAGTTCTTC.

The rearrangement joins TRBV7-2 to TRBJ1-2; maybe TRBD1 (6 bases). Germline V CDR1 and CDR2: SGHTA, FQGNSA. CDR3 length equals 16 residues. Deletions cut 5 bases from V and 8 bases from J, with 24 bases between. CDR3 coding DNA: TGTGCCAGCAGCACCCGGCGGGGGCCAGATGAGAAGGGCTACACCTTC. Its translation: CASSTRRGPDEKGYTF.

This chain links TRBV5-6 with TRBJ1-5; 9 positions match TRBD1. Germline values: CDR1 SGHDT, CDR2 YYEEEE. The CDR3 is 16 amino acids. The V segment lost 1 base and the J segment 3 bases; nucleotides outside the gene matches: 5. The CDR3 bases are TGTGCCAGCAGCTTGAGAGGACAGGGGTTCAATCAGCCCCAGCATTTT. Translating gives CASSLRGQGFNQPQHF.